This TCR beta chain was sequenced in a study of blood T cell repertoires in COVID-19. Overall study context: Researchers got acute and convalescent COVID-19 samples from the United States, Italy and Spain.

The method was immunoSEQ multiplex PCR; TCRdb's version includes in-frame clones alone and lacks a portion of them. The data show approximately 300,000 clones, around 90% seen once. CDR1 MNHEY and CDR2 SVGEGT come from the germline V gene. The CDR3 consists of 16 residues. The V gene end was trimmed by 4 bases and the J gene end by 6 bases; junction bases not matched to a gene: 10. The specimen sequenced was peripheral blood. The chain uses TRBV6-2 or TRBV6-3 and TRBJ2-2, with 8 bases that match TRBD2. This clonotype originated in a man between 18 and 35 years old who had recovered from COVID-19. The CDR3 loop is CASSFSRGGYSGELFF. CDR3 nucleotide sequence: TGTGCCAGCAGTTTCTCCCGGGGGGGATATTCCGGGGAGCTGTTTTTT.